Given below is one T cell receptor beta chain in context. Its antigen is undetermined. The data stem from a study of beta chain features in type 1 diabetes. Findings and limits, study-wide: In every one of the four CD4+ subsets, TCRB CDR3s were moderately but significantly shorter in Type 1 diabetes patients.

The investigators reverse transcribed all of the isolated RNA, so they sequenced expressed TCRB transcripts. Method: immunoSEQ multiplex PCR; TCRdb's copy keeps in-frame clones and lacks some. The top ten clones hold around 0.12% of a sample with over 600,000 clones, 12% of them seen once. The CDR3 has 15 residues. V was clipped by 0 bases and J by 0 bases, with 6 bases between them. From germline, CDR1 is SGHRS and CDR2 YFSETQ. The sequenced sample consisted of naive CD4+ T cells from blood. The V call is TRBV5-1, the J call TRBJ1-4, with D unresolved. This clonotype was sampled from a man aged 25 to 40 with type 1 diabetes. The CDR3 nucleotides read TGCGCCAGCAGCTTGGGCCCTGCAACTAATGAAAAACTGTTTTTT. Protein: CASSLGPATNEKLFF.